A selection of T cell receptor beta chains follows, all from one sample in a study of regulatory T cells in long-lasting Graves disease. MiXCR was run by TCRdb on the multiplex PCR reads, yielding one entry per CDR3 protein. This table holds about 660,000 distinct CDR3 sequences, 25% to 35% found once. The sequenced sample was peripheral blood mononuclear cells (PBMCs), obtained when the disease was refractory, from a patient treated with antithyroid drugs. Receptor source: a female donor with Graves disease. Each CDR3 is given with its conserved first and last residue. The D gene is left open where the match is weak. Size tells how often a clone was seen (once, few, many) or the class of an expanded clone, and some rows leave it out.

abundance	d_gene	v_gene	j_gene	CDR3aa	CDR3nt
many	.	TRBV2	TRBJ1-2	CASSYGYTF	TGTGCCAGCAGCTATGGCTACACCTTC
.	TRBD2	TRBV20-1	TRBJ2-5	CSASSGAQETQYF	TGCAGCGCATCTAGCGGAGCCCAAGAGACCCAGTACTTC
.	TRBD2	TRBV4-1	TRBJ2-7	CASSQEYGGGSSYEQYF	TGCGCCAGCAGCCAAGAATACGGAGGCGGGAGCTCCTACGAGCAGTACTTC
.	.	TRBV12-3/TRBV12-4	TRBJ1-5	CASSFPGTGTQPQHF	TGTGCCAGCAGTTTTCCCGGGACGGGGACCCAGCCCCAGCATTTT
.	.	TRBV12-5	TRBJ2-1	CASGLGGGNYNEQFF	TGTGCTAGTGGTTTGGGTGGCGGGAACTACAATGAGCAGTTCTTC
many	.	TRBV9	TRBJ1-3	CASSVGNTIYF	TGTGCCAGCAGTGTCGGAAACACCATATATTTT
once	TRBD1	TRBV19	TRBJ1-1	CASNPHGDRDTEAFF	TGTGCCAGTAACCCCCATGGGGACAGGGACACTGAAGCTTTCTTT
few	TRBD1	TRBV11-3	TRBJ2-5	CASSQAGTESFGTQYF	TGTGCCAGCAGCCAGGCCGGGACAGAGAGCTTTGGGACCCAGTACTTC
.	.	TRBV4-1	TRBJ1-2	CASSQDRGGDYGYTF	TGCGCCAGCAGCCAAGATAGGGGTGGTGACTATGGCTACACCTTC
.	.	TRBV4-1	TRBJ1-1	CASSQLRTDTEAFF	TGCGCCAGCAGCCAACTGAGAACGGACACTGAAGCTTTCTTT
.	.	TRBV6-1	TRBJ2-7	CASSPSPRGTGNEQYF	TGTGCCAGCAGCCCTTCCCCGCGCGGGACTGGCAACGAGCAGTACTTC
few	.	TRBV20-1	TRBJ1-2	CSAPWEGGYTF	TGCAGTGCCCCTTGGGAGGGGGGCTACACCTTC
few	TRBD2	TRBV7-3	TRBJ2-7	CASSPASGAYEQYF	TGTGCCAGCAGCCCCGCCAGCGGGGCCTACGAGCAGTACTTC
few	.	TRBV7-2	TRBJ1-2	CASSLDPRDYGYTF	TGTGCCAGCAGCTTAGATCCCAGGGACTATGGCTACACCTTC
many	.	TRBV7-2	TRBJ2-7	CASSKDRQYEQYF	TGTGCCAGCAGCAAAGACAGACAGTACGAGCAGTACTTC
many	.	TRBV7-2	TRBJ1-5	CASSLGGQVSNQPQHF	TGTGCCAGCAGCTTAGGGGGGCAGGTTAGCAATCAGCCCCAGCATTTT
many	.	TRBV9	TRBJ2-7	CASSVSGVTGRYEQYF	TGTGCCAGCAGCGTTTCAGGGGTGACCGGTAGGTACGAGCAGTACTTC
.	.	TRBV6-1	TRBJ2-7	CASTSGRGSSYEQYF	TGTGCCAGCACTTCTGGACGGGGGAGCTCCTACGAGCAGTACTTC
.	.	TRBV3-1	TRBJ1-2	CASSQDALTEGYTF	TGTGCCAGCAGCCAAGATGCACTTACGGAGGGCTACACCTTC
.	.	TRBV5-1	TRBJ1-6	CASSLGHGPSPLHF	TGCGCCAGCAGCCTGGGACACGGACCATCACCCCTCCACTTT
many	.	TRBV2	TRBJ1-5	CASSAGNGHQPQHF	TGTGCCAGCAGTGCCGGGAATGGGCATCAGCCCCAGCATTTT
.	TRBD1	TRBV6-5	TRBJ1-4	CASSYSGQGISEKLFF	TGTGCCAGCAGTTACTCGGGACAGGGGATCAGCGAAAAACTGTTTTTT
few	TRBD1	TRBV29-1	TRBJ1-2	CSGSQGARGYTF	TGCAGCGGGTCACAGGGGGCGCGTGGCTACACCTTC
few	.	TRBV5-1	TRBJ2-1	CASSLSVVLNEQFF	TGCGCCAGCAGCTTGTCGGTAGTCCTGAATGAGCAGTTCTTC
few	.	TRBV29-1	TRBJ1-5	CSAVAGNSNQPQHF	TGCAGCGCGGTCGCAGGGAATAGCAATCAGCCCCAGCATTTT
.	TRBD1	TRBV6-1	TRBJ1-5	CASRWSGTGYQPQHF	TGTGCCAGCAGATGGTCCGGGACAGGGTATCAGCCCCAGCATTTT